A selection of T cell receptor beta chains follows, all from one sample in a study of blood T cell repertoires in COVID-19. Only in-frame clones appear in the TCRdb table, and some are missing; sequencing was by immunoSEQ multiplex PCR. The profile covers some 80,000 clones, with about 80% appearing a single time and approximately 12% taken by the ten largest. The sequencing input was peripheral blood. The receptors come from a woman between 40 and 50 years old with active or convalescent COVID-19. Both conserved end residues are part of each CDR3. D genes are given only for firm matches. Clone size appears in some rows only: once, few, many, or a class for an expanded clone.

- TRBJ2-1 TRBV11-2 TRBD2 CASSFLSGGYNEQFF TGTGCCAGCAGCTTTCTAAGCGGGGGGTACAATGAGCAGTTCTTC
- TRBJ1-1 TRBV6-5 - CASSYASGGNTEAFF TGTGCCAGCAGTTACGCTTCGGGGGGAAACACTGAAGCTTTCTTT
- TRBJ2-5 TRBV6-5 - CASSYQAQETQYF TGTGCCAGCAGTTACCAGGCCCAAGAGACCCAGTACTTC
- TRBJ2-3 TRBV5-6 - CASSLDPGQGTDTQYF TGTGCCAGCAGCTTGGATCCGGGTCAAGGCACAGATACGCAGTATTTT
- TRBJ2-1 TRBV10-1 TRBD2 CASSPSGSFYNEQFF TGCGCCAGCAGTCCTAGCGGGAGTTTCTACAATGAGCAGTTCTTC
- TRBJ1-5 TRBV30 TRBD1 CAWNFGQGDQPQHF TGTGCCTGGAACTTTGGACAGGGTGATCAGCCCCAGCATTTT
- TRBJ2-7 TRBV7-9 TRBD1 CASSLDTGVGEQYF TGTGCCAGCAGCTTAGACACAGGGGTGGGTGAGCAGTACTTC
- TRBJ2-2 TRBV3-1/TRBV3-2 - CASSLTTGGELFF TGTGCCAGCAGCCTTACGACGGGCGGGGAGCTGTTTTTT
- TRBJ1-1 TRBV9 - CASSVEGMNTEAFF TGTGCCAGCAGCGTTGAGGGAATGAACACTGAAGCTTTCTTT
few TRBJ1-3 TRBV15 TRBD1 CATSRGDRASGNTIYF TGTGCCACCAGCAGGGGGGACAGGGCCTCTGGAAACACCATATATTTT
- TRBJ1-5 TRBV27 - CASSLTVSSNQPQHF TGTGCCAGCAGTTTAACGGTTTCTAGCAATCAGCCCCAGCATTTT
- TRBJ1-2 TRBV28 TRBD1 CASSSPTGQGYGYTF TGTGCCAGCAGTTCGCCGACAGGGCAAGGCTATGGCTACACCTTC
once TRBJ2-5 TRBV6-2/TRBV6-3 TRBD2 CASSYPASGTETQYF TGTGCCAGCAGTTACCCGGCTAGCGGGACTGAGACCCAGTACTTC
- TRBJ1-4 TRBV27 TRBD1 CASSPSRRQGVATNEKLFF TGTGCCAGCAGTCCGTCCCGGAGACAGGGGGTTGCAACTAATGAAAAACTGTTTTTT
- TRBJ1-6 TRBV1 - CTSSQPRRGLNSPLHF TGCACCAGCAGCCAACCGAGAAGAGGTCTTAATTCACCCCTCCACTTT
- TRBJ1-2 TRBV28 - CASSLDAWGVTNYGYTF TGTGCCAGCAGTTTGGATGCGTGGGGAGTTACTAACTATGGCTACACCTTC
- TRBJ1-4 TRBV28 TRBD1 CASSSPGGRTNEKLFF TGTGCCAGCAGTTCACCAGGGGGCCGTACTAATGAAAAACTGTTTTTT
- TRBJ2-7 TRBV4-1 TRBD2 CASSQDTPGLAGHGEQYF TGCGCCAGCAGCCAAGACACACCGGGACTAGCGGGCCACGGCGAGCAGTACTTC
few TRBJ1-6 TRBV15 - CATSRDPQSSYNSPLHF TGTGCCACCAGCAGAGATCCACAGAGCTCCTATAATTCACCCCTCCACTTT
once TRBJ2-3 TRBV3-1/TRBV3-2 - CASSRRLVADTQYF TGTGCCAGCAGCCGCCGACTAGTCGCAGATACGCAGTATTTT
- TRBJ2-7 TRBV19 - CASSTTDSKHYEQYF TGTGCCAGTAGTACCACGGACAGTAAACACTACGAGCAGTACTTC
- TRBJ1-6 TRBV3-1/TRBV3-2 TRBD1 CASRQGQPHNSPLHF TGTGCCAGCAGACAGGGACAGCCCCATAATTCACCCCTCCACTTT
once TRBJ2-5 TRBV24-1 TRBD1 CATSDPGTDRETQYF TGTGCCACCAGTGATCCCGGGACAGATCGAGAGACCCAGTACTTC
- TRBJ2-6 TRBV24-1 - CATSSSGSLGANVLTF TGTGCCACCAGTTCCAGCGGCAGCCTCGGGGCCAACGTCCTGACTTTC
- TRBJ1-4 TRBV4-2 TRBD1 CASSQPWDSRREKLFF TGTGCCAGCAGCCAACCCTGGGACAGTCGGAGGGAAAAACTGTTTTTT
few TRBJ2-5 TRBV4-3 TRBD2 CASSQAGLAEETQYF TGCGCCAGCAGCCAAGCAGGCCTAGCGGAAGAGACCCAGTACTTC
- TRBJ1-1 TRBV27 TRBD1 CASRRQGTTEAFF TGTGCCAGCAGAAGACAGGGGACCACTGAAGCTTTCTTT
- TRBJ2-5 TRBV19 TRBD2 CASSQTSGGPETQYF TGTGCCAGTAGTCAGACTAGCGGGGGTCCAGAGACCCAGTACTTC
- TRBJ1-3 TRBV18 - CASSVGASGNTIYF TGTGCCAGCTCGGTCGGAGCCTCTGGAAACACCATATATTTT
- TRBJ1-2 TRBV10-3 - CAILGLAGSGYTF TGTGCCATCTTGGGGCTGGCGGGGAGTGGCTACACCTTC
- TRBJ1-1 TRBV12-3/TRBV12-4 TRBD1 CASSHRGDTEAFF TGTGCCAGCAGTCACAGGGGGGACACTGAAGCTTTCTTT
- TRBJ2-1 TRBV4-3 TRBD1 CASSRLTGGNEQFF TGCGCCAGCAGCCGGCTCACAGGGGGCAATGAGCAGTTCTTC
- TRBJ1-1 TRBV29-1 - CSVEDLPGHNTEAFF TGCAGCGTTGAAGATTTACCGGGACATAACACTGAAGCTTTCTTT
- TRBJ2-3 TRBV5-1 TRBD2 CASSSEFSGKGRDTQYF TGCGCCAGCAGCTCCGAATTCAGCGGGAAGGGGAGGGATACGCAGTATTTT
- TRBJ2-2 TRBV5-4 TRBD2 CASSPSQRGRVTGELFF TGTGCCAGCAGCCCATCCCAGCGGGGGCGGGTCACCGGGGAGCTGTTTTTT
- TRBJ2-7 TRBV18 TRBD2 CASSLLAGGDHGGQYF TGTGCCAGCTCACTCCTAGCGGGAGGGGACCATGGCGGGCAGTACTTC
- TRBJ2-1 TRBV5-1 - CASSSLRPGDEQFF TGCGCCAGCAGCTCCCTCCGACCCGGGGATGAGCAGTTCTTC
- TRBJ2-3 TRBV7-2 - CASSLKDTQYF TGTGCCAGCAGCCTAAAAGATACGCAGTATTTT
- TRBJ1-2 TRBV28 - CASSLGSAPYYGYTF TGTGCCAGCAGTTTAGGCTCAGCGCCCTACTATGGCTACACCTTC
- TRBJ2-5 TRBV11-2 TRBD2 CASSLTIAGGPETQYF TGTGCCAGCAGCCTTACAATAGCGGGAGGCCCAGAGACCCAGTACTTC
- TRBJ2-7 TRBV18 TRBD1 CASSPTGASYEQYF TGTGCCAGCTCACCAACAGGGGCCTCCTACGAGCAGTACTTC
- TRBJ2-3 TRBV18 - CASTRGGDTQYF TGTGCCAGCACCCGTGGGGGGGATACGCAGTATTTT
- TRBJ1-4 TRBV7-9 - CASSLSIDTGEKLFF TGTGCCAGCAGCTTATCGATCGACACAGGAGAAAAACTGTTTTTT
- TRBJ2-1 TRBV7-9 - CASSFTAGRYNEQFF TGTGCCAGCAGCTTTACGGCAGGGCGGTACAATGAGCAGTTCTTC
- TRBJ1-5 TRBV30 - CAWSVPGRGQPQHF TGTGCCTGGAGTGTACCGGGGAGAGGCCAGCCCCAGCATTTT
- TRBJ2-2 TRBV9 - CASSVVSNTGELFF TGTGCCAGCAGCGTAGTATCGAACACCGGGGAGCTGTTTTTT
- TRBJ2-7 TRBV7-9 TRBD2 CASSLATSGSSYEQYF TGTGCCAGCAGCTTAGCGACTAGCGGGAGCTCCTACGAGCAGTACTTC
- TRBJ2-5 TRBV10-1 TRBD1 CASSPGTVVGETQYF TGCGCCAGCAGCCCCGGGACAGTGGTGGGAGAGACCCAGTACTTC
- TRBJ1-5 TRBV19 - CASQDISNQPQHF TGTGCCAGTCAGGACATTAGCAATCAGCCCCAGCATTTT
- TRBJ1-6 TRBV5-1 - CASSSDSNSPLHF TGCGCCAGCAGCTCGGACAGTAATTCACCCCTCCACTTT
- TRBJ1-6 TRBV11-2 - CASSLELRDSSPLHF TGTGCCAGCAGCTTAGAGTTGAGGGATAGTTCACCCCTCCACTTT
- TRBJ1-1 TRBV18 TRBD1 CASSVRDRGKGNTEAFF TGTGCCAGCTCAGTTCGGGACAGGGGGAAAGGGAACACTGAAGCTTTCTTT
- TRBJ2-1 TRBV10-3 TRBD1 CAIKTGTGSYNEQFF TGTGCCATCAAAACCGGGACAGGGTCCTACAATGAGCAGTTCTTC
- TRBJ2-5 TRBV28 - CASTPHGGPDQETQYF TGTGCCAGCACCCCCCATGGCGGCCCGGACCAAGAGACCCAGTACTTC
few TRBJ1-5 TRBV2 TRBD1 CASRARTGNMGNQPQHF TGTGCCAGCAGAGCCCGGACAGGGAATATGGGCAATCAGCCCCAGCATTTT